The source of this T cell receptor (beta chain) is a study of T-cell reconstitution after alpha-beta-depleted transplantation in children. Preparation of the TCRbeta library involved a method that used unique molecular identifiers. TCRdb re-called the PCR reads through MiXCR, storing one row per CDR3 protein. This table has some 490,000 distinct CDR3 sequences, around 13% appearing once. This CDR3 spans 18 amino acids. Germline CDR1 is MDHEN and CDR2 is SYDVKM. V was clipped by 6 bases and J by 0 bases; unmatched bases: 12. This clonotype occurred a few times. This chain joins TRBV28 and TRBJ2-2, with TRBD1 identical over 8 bases. Sequencing used PBMCs from the stem cell graft donor, obtained from the stem cell graft. The TCR was taken from a human donor who donated a stem cell graft to a child with combined immunodeficiency. The CDR3 protein is CASSRRGYRGTNTGELFF. DNA for the CDR3: TGTGCCAGCAGCCGGAGGGGGTACAGGGGGACGAACACCGGGGAGCTGTTTTTT.